The next 14 T cell receptor beta chains were all read from a single sample in a study of cytotoxic CD8 clonotypes in ibrutinib-treated CLL. The repertoire was sequenced with immunoSEQ multiplex PCR; TCRdb's copy has only in-frame clones and lacks some. Of about 29,000 clones listed, roughly 62% are singletons. This sample comprised PBMCs, obtained before ibrutinib treatment. Source of these receptors: a human donor with chronic lymphocytic leukemia.

The rearrangement uses TRBV10-3 and TRBJ1-1, with a weak D call TRBD1 (6 bases). The CDR3 spans 13 residues. CDR1 and CDR2 (germline): ENHRY, SYGVKD. The ends were cut back, 3 bases at V and 5 bases at J, with 10 bases in the middle. CDR3 amino acids: CAISEPGATEAFF. CDR3 nucleotide sequence: TGTGCCATCAGTGAACCGGGGGCGACTGAAGCTTTCTTT.

This sequence joins TRBV30 and TRBJ2-2; 9 bases agree with TRBD2. Germline V gene data show CDR1 as GTSNPN and CDR2 as SVGIG (reference sequence). Losses at the gene ends were 0 bases for V and 5 bases for J; bases not matched to a gene: 7. This CDR3 has 16 residues. The CDR3 coding sequence is TGTGCCTGGAGTGTTGAGCGGGGGGTTTCGACCGGGGAGCTGTTTTTT. Its translation: CAWSVERGVSTGELFF.

The chain links TRBV27 to TRBJ2-7, with D perhaps given as TRBD1 or TRBD2 (5 bases each). CDR3 length: 14 residues. Germline CDR1 is MNHEY and CDR2 is SMNVEV (reference sequence). V gave up 2 bases and J gave up 0 bases, with 8 bases separating them. This CDR3 is CASSLGDASYEQYF. The CDR3 DNA sequence: TGTGCCAGCAGTTTAGGGGACGCCTCCTACGAGCAGTACTTC.

The chain couples TRBV14 to TRBJ1-2, with 9 bases matching TRBD1. The CDR3 is made up of 15 amino acids. From germline, CDR1 is SGHDN and CDR2 FVKESK. J gave up 4 bases and V 0 bases, and 3 bases lay outside the gene matches. The CDR3 sequence is CASSQDLDRGYGYTF. The CDR3 nucleotides read TGTGCCAGCAGCCAAGATTTGGACAGGGGCTATGGCTACACCTTC.

This clone was observed a handful of times. The chain combines TRBV7-6 with TRBJ2-1; tentatively, D is TRBD1 or TRBD2 (5 bases each). This CDR3 region has 14 residues. V dropped 0 bases and J dropped 8 bases, with 11 bases sitting between them. In germline, CDR1 is SGHVS, CDR2 FNYEAQ. In nucleotides, the CDR3 is TGTGCCAGCAGCTTAGCACTGGGGGATCATGAGCAGTTCTTC. It is translated as CASSLALGDHEQFF. Drawing the rest from reference TRBV7-6 and TRBJ2-1, the complete variable domain is GAGVSQSPRYKVTKRGQDVALRCDPISGHVSLYWYRQALGQGPEFLTYFNYEAQQDKSGLPNDRFSAERPEGSISTLTIQRTEQRDSAMYRCASSLALGDHEQFFGPGTRLTVL.

This clone was counted a few times. The chain has TRBV7-4 and TRBJ2-5; weak D call: TRBD1 (5 bases). This CDR3 is 14 amino acids long. Germline V gene data show CDR1 as SGHVT and CDR2 as SQSDAQ. Trimming took 3 bases from V and 3 from J, leaving 11 bases between them. This CDR3 is CASSLAGAKETQYF. The CDR3 DNA sequence: TGTGCCAGCAGCTTGGCTGGGGCAAAAGAGACCCAGTACTTC.

This chain links TRBV18 with TRBJ1-1; D perhaps matches TRBD1 (6 bases). The CDR3 loop spans 17 amino acids. Looked up from germline, CDR1 is KGHSH and CDR2 is LQKENI. Deletions cut 4 bases from V and 4 bases from J, with 22 bases between. The CDR3, as DNA: TGTGCCAGCTCACTAGGACAGTCTCTTGGCCCGGGCACTGAAGCTTTCTTT. The encoded protein is CASSLGQSLGPGTEAFF.

The CDR3 loop reads CASSPIDRGRTNEQFF. The DNA of the CDR3 is TGTGCCAGCTCACCAATCGACAGGGGGCGTACAAATGAGCAGTTCTTC. The genes are TRBV18 and TRBJ2-1; TRBD1 aligns across 10 bases. In germline, CDR1 is KGHSH, CDR2 LQKENI. CDR3 length: 16 residues. Trimming at V came to 2 bases and at J to 7 bases, leaving 8 bases not matched to a gene.

The rearrangement links TRBV2 to TRBJ1-3; no reliable D call. The CDR3 loop spans 16 amino acids. The V end was cut by 0 bases, the J end by 2 bases, with 11 bases between. Germline CDR1 is SNHLY and CDR2 is FYNNEI. The DNA of the CDR3 is TGTGCCAGCAGTGAAGCGGATCGGGCGACTGGAAACACCATATATTTT. It specifies CASSEADRATGNTIYF. Variable domain in full (rest from reference TRBV2 and TRBJ1-3): EPEVTQTPSHQVTQMGQEVILRCVPISNHLYFYWYRQILGQKVEFLVSFYNNEISEKSEIFDDQFSVERPDGSNFTLKIRSTKLEDSAMYFCASSEADRATGNTIYFGEGSWLTVV.

The rearrangement links TRBV28 to TRBJ2-7, with 7 bases that match TRBD1. The CDR3 is made up of 15 amino acids. CDR1 MDHEN and CDR2 SYDVKM come from the germline V gene. V dropped 6 bases and J dropped 0; count of bases not matched to a gene: 8. CDR3 nucleotide sequence: TGTGCCAGCAGCCCAATAGACAGGGACTCCTACGAGCAGTACTTC. This translates into CASSPIDRDSYEQYF.

V and J are TRBV4-1 and TRBJ2-1; TRBD2 is a possible D gene (5 bases). This CDR3 is 15 amino acids long. Germline V lookup: CDR1 MGHRA, CDR2 YSYEKL. V was trimmed by 6 bases and J by 0 bases, leaving 12 bases between them. The DNA for the CDR3 is TGCGCCAGCAGTCGCGGGTTGAGCTCCTACAATGAGCAGTTCTTC. Translated: CASSRGLSSYNEQFF.

V is TRBV30 and J is TRBJ1-5, with 7 bases that match TRBD1. The CDR3 has 16 residues. Germline CDR1 is GTSNPN and CDR2 is SVGIG (reference sequence). After removal of 0 bases from V and 7 bases from J, the junction contained 12 bases not matched to a gene. This CDR3 is CAWSVQWGTAKQPQHF. In DNA, the CDR3 is TGTGCCTGGAGTGTACAGTGGGGGACAGCTAAACAGCCCCAGCATTTT.

The gene calls are TRBV18 and TRBJ2-1, with D possibly TRBD2 on 5 matching bases. Trimming cost V 0 bases and J 7 bases, with 19 bases left between them. This CDR3 contains 17 residues. Germline V gene data show CDR1 as KGHSH and CDR2 as LQKENI. In nucleotides, the CDR3 is TGTGCCAGCTCACCACCCCCTCCCGGGATCGGAGCAAATGAGCAGTTCTTC. Protein: CASSPPPPGIGANEQFF.

The chain combines TRBV5-1 with TRBJ2-1, with TRBD1 matching 11 bases. Germline V CDR1 and CDR2: SGHRS, YFSETQ. The CDR3 loop spans 14 amino acids. J lost 9 bases, V lost 4 bases, and 6 bases had no gene match. The CDR3 sequence is CASSDPGTGGEQFF. The CDR3 region has the DNA TGCGCCAGCAGCGACCCCGGGACAGGGGGTGAGCAGTTCTTC. The full variable domain, in which reference TRBV5-1 and TRBJ2-1 provide the parts outside the CDR3, is KAGVTQTPRYLIKTRGQQVTLSCSPISGHRSVSWYQQTPGQGLQFLFEYFSETQRNKGNFPGRFSGRQFSNSRSEMNVSTLELGDSALYLCASSDPGTGGEQFFGPGTRLTVL.